The 14 T cell receptor beta chains below come from one sample, sequenced in a study of blood T cell repertoires in COVID-19. Only in-frame clones appear in the TCRdb table, and some are missing; sequencing was by immunoSEQ multiplex PCR. The sample has 200,000 or so clones, roughly 88% seen once. The sequenced material came from PBMCs or T cells enriched from blood (not recorded which). These receptors all come from a woman aged 35 to 49 with acute COVID-19.

CDR3 residues: CASSLSLGQGYTDTQYF. The CDR3 bases are TGTGCCAGCAGCTTATCGTTGGGACAGGGTTACACAGATACGCAGTATTTT. The V and J genes are TRBV5-4 and TRBJ2-3, with 9 bases matching TRBD1. This CDR3 region has 17 residues. After removal of 2 bases from V and 2 bases from J, the junction contained 9 bases not matched to a gene. Per the germline V gene, CDR1 is SGHNT and CDR2 is YYREEE (reference sequence).

The J gene is TRBJ1-1, the V gene TRBV2; possible D gene TRBD1, 6 bases. V was pared by 7 bases and J by 1 base, with 16 bases between. Germline V gene data show CDR1 as SNHLY and CDR2 as FYNNEI. This CDR3 contains 15 residues. CDR3 loop: CASMGGPGSNTEAFF. The CDR3 DNA follows: TGTGCCAGCATGGGGGGGCCTGGATCGAACACTGAAGCTTTCTTT.

This chain connects TRBV7-3 to TRBJ2-1; 9 bases are shared with TRBD2. The J segment lost 7 bases and the V segment lost 1 base, leaving 5 bases of the junction unmatched. The germline V gene encodes CDR1 SGHTA and CDR2 FQGTGA. The CDR3 runs to 15 residues. The CDR3 DNA follows: TGTGCCAGCAGCTTAATGCGGGGGGGTTATAATGAGCAGTTCTTC. Its translation is CASSLMRGGYNEQFF. The whole variable domain, filled in from reference TRBV7-3 and TRBJ2-1, reads GAGVSQTPSNKVTEKGKYVELRCDPISGHTALYWYRQSLGQGPEFLIYFQGTGAADDSGLPNDRFFAVRPEGSVSTLKIQRTERGDSAVYLCASSLMRGGYNEQFFGPGTRLTVL.

This clone was seen once. The chain is built from TRBV7-9 and TRBJ2-5; D remains unclear. The V end was cut by 5 bases, the J end by 5 bases, with 15 bases between. The CDR3 runs to 14 residues. Germline V gene data show CDR1 as SEHNR and CDR2 as FQNEAQ (reference sequence). The CDR3 loop reads CASSPIGVVETQYF. CDR3 bases: TGTGCCAGCAGCCCTATTGGTGTCGTGGAGACCCAGTACTTC.

The chain recombines TRBV7-9 with TRBJ2-5, with D possibly being TRBD1 (5 bases). Per germline, CDR1 SEHNR and CDR2 FQNEAQ (reference sequence). V was clipped by 3 bases and J by 3 bases, with 8 bases between them. The length of the CDR3 is 13 residues. The CDR3 nucleotides are TGTGCCAGCAGCTTCTGGGGCGAAGAGACCCAGTACTTC. Residues: CASSFWGEETQYF.

V usage is TRBV29-1 and J usage is TRBJ2-1, with TRBD1 matching over 7 bases. The V and J ends lost 7 bases and 6 bases, in that order; junction bases with no gene match: 6. The CDR3 is 12 residues long. Looked up from germline, CDR1 is SQVTM and CDR2 is ANQGSEA. CDR3 sequence (DNA): TGCAGCGCCGACAGGGCCGGCAATGAGCAGTTCTTC. Amino acid sequence: CSADRAGNEQFF.

J is TRBJ1-6 and V is TRBV3-1 (or the pseudogene TRBV3-2); D gene ambiguous. This CDR3 has 16 residues. V lost 5 bases and J lost 2, with 13 bases in between. CDR1 and CDR2 (germline): LGHDT, YNNKEL (reference sequence). The CDR3 DNA is TGTGCCAGCAGCGATAGACGAAGCGCCTATAATTCACCCCTCCACTTT. It encodes CASSDRRSAYNSPLHF.

The V gene is TRBV29-1, the J gene TRBJ2-1; 13 nucleotides match TRBD2. This CDR3 comprises 14 residues. Looked up from germline, CDR1 is SQVTM and CDR2 is ANQGSEA. The trim removed 7 bases at V and 5 bases at J, leaving 5 bases unmatched. CDR3 in amino acids: CSAPLAGGNNEQFF. DNA of the CDR3: TGCAGCGCTCCACTAGCGGGGGGGAACAATGAGCAGTTCTTC.

The CDR3 sequence: CASSIDRVQGGNSPLHF. The CDR3 DNA sequence: TGTGCCAGTAGTATAGATCGGGTTCAGGGTGGGAATTCACCCCTCCACTTT. The chain joins TRBV19 to TRBJ1-6, with D tentatively TRBD1 (5 bases). Germline lookup yields CDR1 LNHDA and CDR2 SQIVND (reference sequence). The CDR3 consists of 17 residues. The V and J ends lost 0 bases and 7 bases respectively, with 16 bases between them.

This clone was detected only once. This chain connects TRBV9 to TRBJ1-2; D call uncertain. CDR3 length: 15 residues. Germline values: CDR1 SGDLS, CDR2 YYNGEE. V was clipped by 4 bases and J by 5 bases, with 18 bases between them. The CDR3, as DNA: TGTGCCAGCAGCCCCATATTCTCGGGAGGGTATGGCTACACCTTC. This codes for CASSPIFSGGYGYTF.

The chain is built from TRBV29-1 and TRBJ1-2; tentative D call: TRBD1 (5 bases). CDR1 and CDR2 from the germline V gene are SQVTM and ANQGSEA. Trimming cost V 0 bases and J 2 bases, with 7 bases left between them. CDR3 size: 13 residues. The DNA of the CDR3 is TGCAGCGTTGAAGAGCGGGGGAACTATGGCTACACCTTC. The encoded protein is CSVEERGNYGYTF.

The rearrangement joins TRBV7-2 to TRBJ2-3, with 12 bases aligning to TRBD2. V dropped 6 bases and J dropped 2; count of bases not matched to a gene: 6. This CDR3 spans 16 amino acids. Germline CDR1 reads SGHTA; CDR2 reads FQGNSA. The CDR3 DNA is TGTGCCAGCAGTCCCCTAGCGGGGGGGATCACAGATACGCAGTATTTT. It yields the protein CASSPLAGGITDTQYF.

DNA for the CDR3: TGTGCCAGCAGCGGCCAGGGCGCCAGTAACTATGGCTACACCTTC. Translating gives CASSGQGASNYGYTF. The chain uses TRBV9 and TRBJ1-2; a weak D match, TRBD1 (5 bases). The CDR3 is 15 amino acids. With 3 bases removed from V and 1 base from J, the gap between germline ends came to 13 bases. Germline V CDR1 and CDR2: SGDLS, YYNGEE.

This chain joins TRBV5-6 and TRBJ1-2; D perhaps matches TRBD1 (6 bases). Trimming pared 2 bases from V and 7 bases from J, leaving 12 bases between. The CDR3 is 13 residues long. Germline V gene data show CDR1 as SGHDT and CDR2 as YYEEEE. In nucleotides, the CDR3 is TGTGCCAGCAGCTTAACAGGGTTCCCTGGCTACACCTTC. This encodes CASSLTGFPGYTF.